This TCR beta chain was recorded in a study of blood T cells in healthy people across ages. Study-wide points: TCR beta diversity per million T cells fell roughly linearly with age. Compared with aged donors, long-lived donors showed fewer expanded clones, suggesting selection.

To note about this clonotype: Its specificity is not known.

Together with a sample-barcoded 5' primer, a J-beta primer mix was included in a second PCR lasting about 7 to 11 cycles. TCRdb processed the 5' RACE reads anew with MiXCR; each CDR3 protein has one entry. In the table there are about 400,000 distinct CDR3 sequences, approximately 51% of which are singletons. The CDR3 is made up of 16 amino acids. J was trimmed by 4 bases and V by 1 base; bases with no gene match: 7. The V gene's germline CDR1 is LGHNA and CDR2 YNFKEQ. The sequencing input was blood. The clonotype comes from a man in his 60s in good health. The rearrangement uses TRBV4-2 and TRBJ2-3, with 8 bases fitting TRBD2. CDR3 DNA sequence: TGTGCCAGCAGCCAAGTATCAAGCGGGGGTTCAGATACGCAGTATTTT. Encoded protein: CASSQVSSGGSDTQYF.